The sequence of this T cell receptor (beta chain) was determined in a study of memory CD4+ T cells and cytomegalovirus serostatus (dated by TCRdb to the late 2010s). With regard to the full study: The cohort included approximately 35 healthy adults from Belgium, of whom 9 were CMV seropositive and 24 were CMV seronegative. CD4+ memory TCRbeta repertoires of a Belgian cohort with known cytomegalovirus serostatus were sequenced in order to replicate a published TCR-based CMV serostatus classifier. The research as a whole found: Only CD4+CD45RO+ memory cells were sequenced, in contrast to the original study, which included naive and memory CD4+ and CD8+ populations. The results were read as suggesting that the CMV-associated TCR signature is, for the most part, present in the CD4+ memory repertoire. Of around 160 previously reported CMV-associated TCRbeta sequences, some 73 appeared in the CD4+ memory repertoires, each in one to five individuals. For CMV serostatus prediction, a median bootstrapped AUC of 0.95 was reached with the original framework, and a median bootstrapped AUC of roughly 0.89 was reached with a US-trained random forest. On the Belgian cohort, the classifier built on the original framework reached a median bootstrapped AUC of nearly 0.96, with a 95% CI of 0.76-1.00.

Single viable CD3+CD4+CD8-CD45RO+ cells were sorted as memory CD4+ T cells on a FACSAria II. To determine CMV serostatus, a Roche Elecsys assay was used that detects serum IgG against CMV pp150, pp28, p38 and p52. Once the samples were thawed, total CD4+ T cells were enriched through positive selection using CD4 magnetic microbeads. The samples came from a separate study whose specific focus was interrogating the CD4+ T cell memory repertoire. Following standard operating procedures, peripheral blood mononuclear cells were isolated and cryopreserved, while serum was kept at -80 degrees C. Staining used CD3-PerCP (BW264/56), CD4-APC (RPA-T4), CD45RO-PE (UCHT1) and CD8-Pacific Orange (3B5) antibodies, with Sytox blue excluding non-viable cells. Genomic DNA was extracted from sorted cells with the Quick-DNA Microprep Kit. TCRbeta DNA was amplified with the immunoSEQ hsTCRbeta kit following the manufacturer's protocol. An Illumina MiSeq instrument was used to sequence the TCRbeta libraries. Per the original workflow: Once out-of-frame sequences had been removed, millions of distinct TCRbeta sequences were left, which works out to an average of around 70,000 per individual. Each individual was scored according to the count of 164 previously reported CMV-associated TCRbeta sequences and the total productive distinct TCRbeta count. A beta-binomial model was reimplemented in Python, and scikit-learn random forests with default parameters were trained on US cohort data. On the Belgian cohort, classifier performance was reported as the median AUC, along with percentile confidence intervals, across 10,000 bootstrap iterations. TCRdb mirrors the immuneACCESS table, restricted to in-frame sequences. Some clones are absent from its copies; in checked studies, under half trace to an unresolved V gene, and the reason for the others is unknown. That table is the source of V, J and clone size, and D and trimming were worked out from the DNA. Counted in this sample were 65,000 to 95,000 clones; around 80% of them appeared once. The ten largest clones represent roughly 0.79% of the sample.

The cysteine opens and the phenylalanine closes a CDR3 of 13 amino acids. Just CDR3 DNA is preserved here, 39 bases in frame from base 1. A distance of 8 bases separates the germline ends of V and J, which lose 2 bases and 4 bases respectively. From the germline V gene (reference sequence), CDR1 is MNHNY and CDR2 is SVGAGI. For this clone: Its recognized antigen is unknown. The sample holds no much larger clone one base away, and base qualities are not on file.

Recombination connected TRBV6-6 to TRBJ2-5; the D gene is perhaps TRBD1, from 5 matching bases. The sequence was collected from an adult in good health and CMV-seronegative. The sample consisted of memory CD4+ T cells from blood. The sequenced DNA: TGTGCCAGCAGTTACGTACAGGTAGAGACCCAGTACTTC. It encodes CASSYVQVETQYF.